Listed here are 23 T cell receptor beta chains from one sample, sequenced in a study of T cell repertoires in aging, cancer and after chemotherapy. TRB rearrangements spanning V, D and J were amplified using mixed TRB-A/B primers. MiXCR was run by TCRdb on the multiplex PCR reads, yielding one entry per CDR3 protein. The table includes around 2,700 distinct CDR3 sequences, roughly 22% detected once. The template was genomic DNA from peripheral blood, not RNA. Sequences were obtained from blood. The receptors stem from a human donor with a solid tumor.

This clonotype was detected only a few times. The gene calls are TRBV12-3 or TRBV12-4 and TRBJ2-1, with D unclear. The CDR3 extends over 11 amino acids. V was shortened by 5 bases and J by 6 bases, with 5 bases between the two germline ends. The CDR3 DNA is TGTGCCAGCAGTCCGGGCAATGAGCAGTTCTTC. Translated: CASSPGNEQFF.

The chain employs TRBV9 and TRBJ2-3; 7 bases match TRBD2. Germline V gene lookup returns CDR1 SGDLS and CDR2 YYNGEE. V lost 4 bases and J lost 4; bases outside the gene matches: 6. The CDR3 is 14 amino acids. CDR3 bases: TGTGCCAGCAGCCCCGGACTAGATCCAGATACGCAGTATTTT. Its protein product is CASSPGLDPDTQYF.

This clonotype was detected a few times. The chain carries TRBV20-1 and TRBJ2-1; D gene unclear. The germline V gene has CDR1 DFQATT and CDR2 SNEGSKA (reference sequence). V was shortened by 5 bases and J by 0 bases, with 14 bases between the two germline ends. CDR3 length equals 15 residues. The CDR3 reads CSAPYTPGSYNEQFF. The CDR3, as DNA: TGCAGTGCTCCCTACACCCCCGGCTCCTACAATGAGCAGTTCTTC.

In this sample, this clonotype is medium-sized. The rearrangement uses TRBV7-2 and TRBJ2-3, with 8 bases fitting TRBD1. The ends lost 3 bases at V and 3 bases at J; junction bases unmatched: 5. CDR3 size: 15 residues. Germline loops: CDR1 SGHTA, CDR2 FQGNSA. The CDR3 sequence: CASSLYRGLTDTQYF. CDR3 sequence (DNA): TGTGCCAGCAGCTTGTACAGGGGGTTAACAGATACGCAGTATTTT.

The chain is built from TRBV19 and TRBJ2-5; a possible D gene is TRBD2 (5 bases). The V end lost 10 bases, the J end lost 6 bases, and 21 bases lay between the germline ends. The CDR3 totals 14 residues. CDR1 is LNHDA and CDR2 is SQIVND in the germline V gene (reference sequence). DNA of the CDR3: TGTGCCACAAGGGATTTGACCGGCGGGCAGACCCAGTACTTC. Amino acids: CATRDLTGGQTQYF.

The table lists this clonotype with a few counts. The chain carries TRBV27 and TRBJ2-1, with 13 bases fitting TRBD2. This CDR3 contains 16 residues. CDR1 MNHEY and CDR2 SMNVEV come from the germline V gene (reference sequence). V was clipped by 5 bases and J by 7 bases; unmatched bases: 8. The CDR3 is CASSPLGLAGDNEQFF. In DNA, the CDR3 is TGTGCCAGCAGTCCACTCGGACTAGCGGGGGATAATGAGCAGTTCTTC.

This clonotype is classed as medium-sized (0.01 to 0.1%). The chain recombines TRBV6-1 with TRBJ1-2, with D possibly TRBD1 on 5 matching bases. CDR1 is MNHNS and CDR2 is SASEGT in the germline V gene. The V and J ends lost 6 bases and 11 bases respectively, with 22 bases between them. The CDR3 runs 14 residues. The CDR3 spells CASSLAGRTTGYTF. CDR3 sequence (DNA): TGTGCCAGCAGCCTCGCGGGGCGGACAACAGGTTACACCTTC.

The genes are TRBV20-1 and TRBJ2-1, with D unresolved. The CDR3 length is 16 residues. Germline V CDR1 and CDR2: DFQATT, SNEGSKA (reference sequence). The V end lost 0 bases, the J end lost 0 bases, and 12 bases lay between the germline ends. This chain's CDR3 is CSARDSEEYSYNEQFF. DNA for the CDR3: TGCAGTGCTAGAGATTCCGAGGAGTACTCCTACAATGAGCAGTTCTTC.

In its sample, this clonotype is medium-sized. The junction differs from germline at one of its ends, possibly a read error. The chain couples TRBV6-5 to TRBJ2-1; D unclear. CDR1 and CDR2 from the germline V gene are MNHEY and SVGAGI. CDR3 length: 15 residues. CDR3 region: CASSDSNPDPNEQFF. The CDR3 DNA reads as TGTGCCAGCAGTGACTCAAACCCCGACCCCAATGAGCAGTTCTTC.

Only a few counts were recorded for this clonotype. The V call is TRBV6-2 or TRBV6-3, the J call TRBJ2-2; 7 bases are a match to TRBD2. From germline, CDR1 is MNHEY and CDR2 SVGEGT. This CDR3 is built from 15 residues. V dropped 0 bases and J dropped 3; count of bases not matched to a gene: 1. The DNA of the CDR3 is TGTGCCAGCAGTTACTCGCGGGGGTACACCGGGGAGCTGTTTTTT. As protein: CASSYSRGYTGELFF.

This clonotype was seen a handful of times. This chain connects TRBV7-9 to TRBJ2-1; TRBD2 is a possible D gene (5 bases). This CDR3 spans 15 amino acids. V was cut by 3 bases and J by 7 bases, with 16 bases left in between. In germline, CDR1 is SEHNR, CDR2 FQNEAQ (reference sequence). The CDR3 DNA reads as TGTGCCAGCAGCTTCGCGGGCGGTGTAAGGAATGAGCAGTTCTTC. Translation: CASSFAGGVRNEQFF.

Judged by abundance, this clonotype is medium-sized (0.01 to 0.1%). V is TRBV12-3 or TRBV12-4 and J is TRBJ1-2, with D unclear. The CDR3 covers 12 residues. Trimming left V 1 base short and J 5 bases short, with 5 bases between. The CDR3 region is CASSLEGYGYTF. The DNA for the CDR3 is TGTGCCAGCAGTTTAGAGGGATATGGCTACACCTTC.

By frequency in the sample, this clonotype is medium-sized. The V and J genes are TRBV7-6 and TRBJ2-2; D ambiguous. Trimming took 3 bases from V and 1 from J, leaving 6 bases between them. Germline V gene sequence: CDR1 SGHVS, CDR2 FNYEAQ. The CDR3 extends over 14 amino acids. CDR3 in amino acids: CASSFAGNTGELFF. As DNA, the CDR3 is TGTGCCAGCAGCTTCGCAGGGAACACCGGGGAGCTGTTTTTT.

The chain combines TRBV4-1 with TRBJ2-3; no clear D gene. Germline assignment: CDR1 MGHRA and CDR2 YSYEKL. The CDR3 covers 14 residues. V lost 0 bases and J 0 bases, leaving 4 bases between the germline ends. CDR3 region: CASSQDRSTDTQYF. The DNA for the CDR3 is TGCGCCAGCAGCCAAGATAGGAGCACAGATACGCAGTATTTT.

This clonotype counts as medium-sized. This chain connects TRBV5-6 to TRBJ2-7; D may be TRBD2 (5 bases). Trimming removed 0 bases at V and 5 bases at J, with 6 bases between. Germline V gene lookup returns CDR1 SGHDT and CDR2 YYEEEE. The CDR3 consists of 12 residues. CDR3 sequence (DNA): TGTGCCAGCAGCTTGGTCGGGGACGAGCAGTACTTC. Protein sequence: CASSLVGDEQYF.

The chain employs TRBV7-9 and TRBJ2-5; 8 bases fit TRBD1. The CDR3 is made up of 14 amino acids. J gave up 7 bases and V 5 bases, and 9 bases lay outside the gene matches. In germline, CDR1 is SEHNR, CDR2 FQNEAQ (reference sequence). CDR3 sequence reads: CASSPGQGEGTQYF. Written as DNA, the CDR3 is TGTGCCAGCAGCCCCGGACAGGGCGAGGGGACCCAGTACTTC.

Worth noting for this clonotype: One junction end does not reproduce the germline sequence, and a read error may be involved. This chain joins TRBV6-5 and TRBJ2-1; possibly TRBD1 for D (7 bases). CDR3 length: 13 residues. Germline CDR1 is MNHEY and CDR2 is SVGAGI. The CDR3 protein is CASRWSGDSPGVF. Here the CDR3 DNA reads TGTGCCAGCAGGTGGTCGGGGGACAGCCCCGGGGTCTTC.

This clonotype is medium-sized within its sample. The rearrangement joins TRBV6-6 to TRBJ2-2; D ambiguous. The V and J ends lost 5 bases and 8 bases respectively, with 9 bases between them. This CDR3 is 12 amino acids long. The germline V gene has CDR1 MNHNY and CDR2 SVGAGI (reference sequence). The CDR3 loop reads CASSPPRGELFF. The CDR3 DNA follows: TGTGCCAGCAGTCCCCCCCGGGGGGAGCTGTTTTTT.

This rearrangement joins TRBV7-9 to TRBJ2-2; 7 nucleotides agree with TRBD2. V lost 7 bases, J lost 7 bases, and 6 bases stayed unmatched. Per the germline V gene, CDR1 is SEHNR and CDR2 is FQNEAQ (reference sequence). This CDR3 contains 13 residues. The CDR3 spells CASKGSGGGELFF. The DNA of the CDR3 is TGTGCCAGCAAGGGATCGGGAGGCGGGGAGCTGTTTTTT.

As regards this clonotype: A much larger clone lies one base from this, so it may be a read error. The chain employs TRBV7-9 and TRBJ2-1; no clear D. CDR3 length: 12 amino acids. Germline CDR1 reads SEHNR; CDR2 reads FQNEAQ (reference sequence). DNA for the CDR3: TGTGCCTGCAGCTTCGCACAAAATGAGCAGTTCTTC. It translates to CACSFAQNEQFF.

Relative to its sample, this clonotype is medium-sized. The chain has TRBV29-1 and TRBJ2-5, with TRBD1 matching over 7 bases. Germline CDR1 SQVTM, CDR2 ANQGSEA. The trim removed 6 bases at V and 12 bases at J, leaving 16 bases unmatched. This CDR3 spans 13 amino acids. CDR3: CSVPTGAFGFKYF. The CDR3 region has the DNA TGCAGCGTCCCCACAGGGGCATTCGGTTTTAAGTACTTC.

This clonotype turned up a few times. CDR3 in amino acids: CSAPGAFSYEQYF. The CDR3 nucleotides are TGCAGTGCTCCCGGGGCTTTCTCCTACGAGCAGTACTTC. The chain employs TRBV20-1 and TRBJ2-7, with D possibly being TRBD1 or TRBD2 (5 bases each). The CDR3 totals 13 residues. The V end was cut by 5 bases, the J end by 0 bases, with 11 bases between. Germline lookup yields CDR1 DFQATT and CDR2 SNEGSKA (reference sequence).

The chain joins TRBV13 to TRBJ1-1, with a tentative D call TRBD1 (6 bases). The CDR3 is made up of 13 amino acids. Germline CDR1 is PRHDT and CDR2 is FYEKMQ (reference sequence). Trimming removed 6 bases at V and 7 bases at J, with 15 bases between. CDR3 DNA: TGTGCCAGCAGTCGGACAGCGGGGCGTGAAGCTTTCTTT. This encodes CASSRTAGREAFF.